These 30 T cell receptor beta chains originate from one sample sequenced in a study of cytomegalovirus exposure and HLA in healthy donors. PCR employed 60 Vbeta and 13 Jbeta primers. Sequenced by immunoSEQ multiplex PCR; TCRdb stores in-frame clones only, minus some. This sample's table has about 88,000 clones. Material for sequencing was PBMCs. All receptors come from a girl aged 10-17 years in good health and CMV-seropositive.

The J gene is TRBJ1-3, the V gene TRBV30; TRBD1 aligns across 7 bases. The germline V gene encodes CDR1 GTSNPN and CDR2 SVGIG (reference sequence). The trim removed 3 bases at V and 2 bases at J, leaving 1 base unmatched. The CDR3 length is 13 residues. CDR3 DNA: TGTGCCTGGAGCAGGGGGGCTGGAAACACCATATATTTT. It translates to CAWSRGAGNTIYF.

CDR3 bases: TGTGCCAGCAGTTCCCTAGTGTCCTACGAGCAGTACGTC. This encodes CASSSLVSYEQYV. This rearrangement joins TRBV28 to TRBJ2-7; no reliable D call. With 4 bases removed from V and 1 base from J, the gap between germline ends came to 8 bases. The germline V gene encodes CDR1 MDHEN and CDR2 SYDVKM. The CDR3 totals 13 residues.

V gene TRBV7-9 combines with J gene TRBJ1-2, with a weak D call TRBD1 (5 bases). The CDR3 extends over 16 amino acids. CDR1 SEHNR and CDR2 FQNEAQ come from the germline V gene (reference sequence). V was cut by 2 bases and J by 2 bases, with 15 bases left in between. CDR3 in amino acids: CASSLWGDEGNYGYTF. As DNA, the CDR3 is TGTGCCAGCAGCTTATGGGGGGATGAGGGGAACTATGGCTACACCTTC.

The CDR3 region is CSVGSAGGNTDTQYF. CDR3 DNA sequence: TGCAGCGTTGGGTCAGCGGGGGGCAACACAGATACGCAGTATTTT. The gene calls are TRBV29-1 and TRBJ2-3; 9 bases agree with TRBD2. The V gene end was trimmed by 4 bases and the J gene end by 2 bases; junction bases not matched to a gene: 7. The CDR3 is 15 residues long. Germline lookup yields CDR1 SQVTM and CDR2 ANQGSEA.

The genes are TRBV5-1 and TRBJ2-5; tentatively, D is TRBD2 (6 bases). Germline CDR1 and CDR2: SGHRS and YFSETQ. V lost 4 bases to trimming and J lost 1 base, with 14 bases between them. This CDR3 has 15 residues. The CDR3 sequence: CASSGIAAAQETQYF. In nucleotides, the CDR3 is TGCGCCAGCAGCGGGATAGCGGCAGCCCAAGAGACCCAGTACTTC.

V gene TRBV14 combines with J gene TRBJ1-2; 7 nucleotides line up with TRBD1. Germline V gives CDR1 SGHDN, CDR2 FVKESK. J lost 0 bases, V lost 2 bases, and 9 bases had no gene match. The CDR3 contains 17 residues. CDR3 nucleotide sequence: TGTGCCAGCAGCCAACCGAATCCGGGACAGCCTAACTATGGCTACACCTTC. Translating it yields CASSQPNPGQPNYGYTF.

The rearrangement links TRBV29-1 to TRBJ1-2; D gene ambiguous. The germline V gene has CDR1 SQVTM and CDR2 ANQGSEA. This CDR3 region has 13 residues. In DNA, the CDR3 is TGCAGAGTGCCGGGGAGGGAGGACTATGGCTACACCTTC. Translation gives CRVPGREDYGYTF.

J is TRBJ2-1 and V is TRBV7-2; perhaps TRBD2 as D (7 bases). V gave up 2 bases and J gave up 5 bases, with 13 bases separating them. Germline CDR1 SGHTA, CDR2 FQGNSA. There are 15 residues in the CDR3. The CDR3 nucleotides are TGTGCCAGCAGCTTATTGGGGGGGCCCAACAATGAGCAGTTCTTC. Amino acid sequence: CASSLLGGPNNEQFF.

A note on this clone: The junction does not match germline at one end; this may be a read error. The chain has TRBV4-3 and TRBJ2-1; D is unresolved. Germline lookup yields CDR1 LGHNA and CDR2 YSLEER. This CDR3 has 15 amino acids. The CDR3 sequence: CASSQEGSSDNEQFF. The CDR3 DNA reads as TGCGCCAGCAGCCAAGAGGGCAGCTCCGACAATGAGCAGTTCTTC.

This chain links TRBV5-8 with TRBJ1-6; 7 nucleotides agree with TRBD1. The CDR3 sequence is 15 residues long. Trimming removed 2 bases from V and 4 bases from J; junction bases left unmatched: 3. Germline assignment: CDR1 SGHTS and CDR2 YDEGEE. The CDR3 sequence is CASSFSGQYNSPLHF. In DNA form, the CDR3 reads TGTGCCAGCAGCTTCTCGGGACAGTATAATTCACCCCTCCACTTT.

The chain has TRBV5-1 and TRBJ1-1; 7 positions match TRBD1. The V and J ends lost 4 bases and 0 bases, in that order; junction bases with no gene match: 3. Germline V gene sequence: CDR1 SGHRS, CDR2 YFSETQ. This CDR3 region has 14 residues. CDR3 bases: TGCGCCAGCAGCAACGACAGGGTGAACACTGAAGCTTTCTTT. Translated: CASSNDRVNTEAFF. Using reference TRBV5-1 and TRBJ1-1 for the parts outside the CDR3, the full variable domain is KAGVTQTPRYLIKTRGQQVTLSCSPISGHRSVSWYQQTPGQGLQFLFEYFSETQRNKGNFPGRFSGRQFSNSRSEMNVSTLELGDSALYLCASSNDRVNTEAFFGQGTRLTVV.

The gene calls are TRBV27 and TRBJ2-7; 8 bases map to TRBD1. Trimming removed 5 bases from V and 2 bases from J; junction bases left unmatched: 11. Germline CDR1 reads MNHEY; CDR2 reads SMNVEV (reference sequence). The CDR3 is 16 amino acids. The CDR3 DNA follows: TGTGCCAGCAGTCCCGACGTGACAGGGGCCGCCTACGAGCAGTACTTC. The encoded protein is CASSPDVTGAAYEQYF.

The chain carries TRBV28 and TRBJ1-4; D perhaps matches TRBD1 (5 bases). The length of the CDR3 is 15 residues. The V end lost 2 bases, the J end lost 7 bases, and 14 bases lay between the germline ends. Germline loops: CDR1 MDHEN, CDR2 SYDVKM. CDR3 DNA: TGTGCCAGCAGTTTAGATAGGGGTGAGAGTGAAAAACTGTTTTTT. This encodes CASSLDRGESEKLFF.

This sequence joins TRBV5-1 and TRBJ2-1; 9 bases agree with TRBD2. Trimming removed 0 bases from V and 2 bases from J; junction bases left unmatched: 0. This CDR3 has 15 amino acids. Germline-derived CDR1 and CDR2 are SGHRS and YFSETQ. CDR3 bases: TGCGCCAGCAGCTTGGGCGGGGGGGCCTACAATGAGCAGTTCTTC. Translating gives CASSLGGGAYNEQFF. Together with reference TRBV5-1 and TRBJ2-1, the CDR3 gives the full variable domain: KAGVTQTPRYLIKTRGQQVTLSCSPISGHRSVSWYQQTPGQGLQFLFEYFSETQRNKGNFPGRFSGRQFSNSRSEMNVSTLELGDSALYLCASSLGGGAYNEQFFGPGTRLTVL.

The chain has TRBV5-6 and TRBJ2-5, with D possibly matching TRBD1 (6 bases). The V end was cut by 4 bases, the J end by 4 bases, with 14 bases between. Per the germline V gene, CDR1 is SGHDT and CDR2 is YYEEEE. The CDR3 is made up of 14 amino acids. The CDR3 spells CASSILQGRETQYF. The CDR3 nucleotides read TGTGCCAGCAGCATCCTCCAGGGGAGAGAGACCCAGTACTTC.

The gene calls are TRBV19 and TRBJ2-7; maybe TRBD2 (6 bases). The V end lost 4 bases, the J end lost 0 bases, and 16 bases lay between the germline ends. The V gene's germline CDR1 is LNHDA and CDR2 SQIVND (reference sequence). The CDR3 is made up of 16 amino acids. DNA for the CDR3: TGTGCCAGTAGTAGCCGGGACTCGAGGCACTCCTACGAGCAGTACTTC. It translates to CASSSRDSRHSYEQYF.

V and J are TRBV19 and TRBJ2-7, with 8 bases matching TRBD1. The CDR3 totals 13 residues. Germline V CDR1 and CDR2: LNHDA, SQIVND (reference sequence). Germline trimming cut 6 bases from V and 2 bases from J; bases unmatched to any gene: 3. The CDR3 sequence: CASRGQVAYEQYF. Here the CDR3 DNA reads TGTGCCAGTAGGGGACAGGTAGCCTACGAGCAGTACTTC.

V gene TRBV7-6 combines with J gene TRBJ1-1; D is undetermined. V dropped 1 base and J dropped 4 bases, with 7 bases sitting between them. Looked up from germline, CDR1 is SGHVS and CDR2 is FNYEAQ. The CDR3 extends over 13 amino acids. The CDR3 DNA sequence: TGTGCCAGCAGCTTAGGATCGGGCACTGAAGCTTTCTTT. Its translation is CASSLGSGTEAFF.

V gene TRBV7-9 combines with J gene TRBJ1-2, with D perhaps matching TRBD1 (5 bases). The length of the CDR3 is 17 residues. Germline CDR1 and CDR2: SEHNR and FQNEAQ (reference sequence). Trimming removed 5 bases from V and 4 bases from J, with 23 bases in between. The CDR3 DNA reads as TGTGCCAGCAGCCCCAGGGAAATCCCTATTCGAGGCTATGGCTACACCTTC. The encoded protein is CASSPREIPIRGYGYTF.

V usage is TRBV6-1 and J usage is TRBJ1-4; tentative D call: TRBD1 (5 bases). Germline V gene lookup returns CDR1 MNHNS and CDR2 SASEGT. The CDR3 contains 15 residues. Deletions cut 2 bases from V and 5 bases from J, with 12 bases between. In nucleotides, the CDR3 is TGTGCCAGCAGTGAAAGGGGCAGGGCGAATGAAAAACTGTTTTTT. This sequence encodes CASSERGRANEKLFF.

Comment on this clone: It is unclear where the CDR3 begins or ends on the DNA, so no DNA is shown, and the CDR3 is as TCRdb lists it. V usage is TRBV5-1 and J usage is TRBJ1-1; the D call in the table, TRBD1, was not verified against the DNA. The CDR3 length is 14 residues, termini included. Germline CDR1 is SGHRS and CDR2 is YFSETQ. The chain's CDR3 is CASSFGQGNTEDFF.

The chain carries TRBV11-3 and TRBJ2-3; TRBD2 agrees at 9 bases. The J segment lost 5 bases and the V segment lost 1 base, leaving 7 bases of the junction unmatched. Germline CDR1 SGHNT, CDR2 YENEEA. The CDR3 is made up of 16 amino acids. The CDR3 bases are TGTGCCAGCAGCTTAGCCTTAGGCGGGGGGGGAGATACGCAGTATTTT. It specifies CASSLALGGGGDTQYF.

V and J are TRBV12-2 and TRBJ2-3; TRBD2 is the table's D call, not checked against the DNA. TRBV12-2 has pseudogene status. CDR3 length equals 16 residues. The CDR3 sequence is CASRSQYEIDTDTQYF. The CDR3 nucleotides are TGTGCAAGTCGCTCCCAATACGAGATAGACACAGATACGCAGTATTTT.

This chain uses TRBV14 with TRBJ1-5; perhaps TRBD1 as D (6 bases). CDR1 is SGHDN, CDR2 FVKESK, per germline. V lost 4 bases, J lost 4 bases, and 8 bases lay in between. The CDR3 runs 13 residues. The CDR3 here is CASSRDTNQPQHF. The CDR3 nucleotides read TGTGCCAGCAGCCGGGACACAAATCAGCCCCAGCATTTT.

The rearrangement uses TRBV6-1 and TRBJ2-3; no clear D. The CDR3 totals 14 residues. With 4 bases removed from V and 8 bases from J, the gap between germline ends came to 16 bases. Per the germline V gene, CDR1 is MNHNS and CDR2 is SASEGT. CDR3 protein: CASSAQTEYVTQYF. CDR3 nucleotide sequence: TGTGCCAGCAGTGCACAAACAGAGTACGTTACGCAGTATTTT.

About this clone itself: At the DNA level, this CDR3 is encoded by other sequences in the same sample as well. The genes are TRBV6-5 and TRBJ2-3; D gene ambiguous. Trimming removed 6 bases from V and 1 base from J, with 8 bases in between. The CDR3 covers 13 residues. Per the germline V gene, CDR1 is MNHEY and CDR2 is SVGAGI. Here the CDR3 reads CASRLRGTDTQYF. The DNA of the CDR3 is TGTGCCAGCAGGCTACGAGGCACAGATACGCAGTATTTT.

The CDR3 loop is CASRRQGKYGYTF. The CDR3 DNA follows: TGTGCCAGCAGGCGACAGGGGAAATATGGCTACACCTTC. V and J are TRBV7-7 and TRBJ1-2; 8 bases line up with TRBD1. J gave up 5 bases and V 6 bases, and 5 bases lay outside the gene matches. The CDR3 is 13 residues long. CDR1 SSHAT and CDR2 FNYEAQ come from the germline V gene (reference sequence).

The chain is built from TRBV29-1 and TRBJ2-1; the match to TRBD2 covers 11 bases. V gave up 8 bases and J gave up 5 bases; unmatched junction bases: 8. The V gene's germline CDR1 is SQVTM and CDR2 ANQGSEA. The length of the CDR3 is 14 residues. The CDR3: CSLAGTSGDNEQFF. The CDR3 nucleotides read TGCAGCCTCGCCGGGACTAGCGGTGACAATGAGCAGTTCTTC.

Concerning this clone: The germline gene is not matched at one end of the junction; a read error may be the cause. The rearrangement joins TRBV7-7 to TRBJ2-3, with D possibly TRBD2 on 6 matching bases. From germline, CDR1 is SSHAT and CDR2 FNYEAQ (reference sequence). There are 13 residues in the CDR3. The DNA of the CDR3 is TGTGCTAGCAGCTTAGCGGAGGCGGATACGCAGTATTTT. Translating it yields CASSLAEADTQYF.

This chain links TRBV4-2 with TRBJ2-7; TRBD2 aligns across 15 bases. The germline CDR1 and CDR2 sequences are LGHNA and YNFKEQ. CDR3 size: 18 residues. The junction had 8 bases not matched to a gene; V was cut back by 3 bases and J by 2 bases. CDR3 amino acids: CASSQAPGTSGGTYEQYF. CDR3 in DNA: TGTGCCAGCAGCCAGGCTCCTGGGACTAGCGGGGGGACCTACGAGCAGTACTTC.